This TCR beta chain was sequenced during a study of a mutant IDH1 vaccine in newly diagnosed glioma. Study-wide context: Patients received eight vaccinations in weeks 1, 3, 5, 7, 11, 15, 19, 23. In some groups vaccination began 4-6 weeks post-radiotherapy; others received it with temozolomide. General study findings and limits: Pseudoprogression seemingly bore no relation to changes in top peripheral T cell clonotypes.

Time point defined: week 11, during vaccination. Every vaccination contained 300 ug of the mutant IDH1 20-mer peptide and was paired with topical imiquimod. On this clone: Its antigen remains unidentified.

Some clones are missing from TCRdb's copy, which holds only in-frame ones; the method was immunoSEQ multiplex PCR. Here the sample spans about 21,000 clones, roughly 86% being singletons. Germline V gene lookup returns CDR1 SNHLY and CDR2 FYNNEI. V dropped 3 bases and J dropped 8; count of bases not matched to a gene: 9. This CDR3 region has 14 residues. The chain joins TRBV2 to TRBJ1-2; 7 bases are a match to TRBD1. This clonotype was obtained from a woman between 40 and 55 years old with glioma. The starting material was PBMCs, obtained from a glioma patient whose treatment included an IDH1 peptide vaccine. CDR3 in DNA: TGTGCCAGCAGTGAGCTGAAGGGAGGGGGCGGCTACACCTTC. It yields the protein CASSELKGGGGYTF.